The rows below give T cell receptor beta chains drawn from one sample of a study of T-cell memory formation after mild COVID-19. TCRdb re-called the 5' RACE reads with MiXCR, one entry per CDR3 protein. The table records approximately 480,000 distinct CDR3 sequences, roughly 18% of them present only once. The sequenced material came from PBMCs or a T cell subset sorted from them (not recorded which). These receptors were obtained from an adult woman who had mild COVID-19 (a few samples of this study predate the infection). Cell type and time point are not known. The CDR3 runs from the conserved cysteine through the conserved F or W. D genes are given only for firm matches. Only part of the rows carry a size: once, few, many, or a class if the clone is expanded.

>.|TRBV30|few|TRBJ1-6
CAWSGRNFNSPLHF
TGTGCCTGGAGTGGGCGGAATTTTAATTCACCCCTCCACTTT
>.|TRBV12-3/TRBV12-4|few|TRBJ1-6
CASSPTGIPSYNSPLHF
TGTGCCAGCAGCCCTACGGGGATCCCTTCCTATAATTCACCCCTCCACTTT
>.|TRBV27|.|TRBJ1-6
CASTLGAGVGSPLHF
TGTGCCAGCACCCTAGGGGCGGGGGTGGGCTCACCCCTCCACTTT
>.|TRBV20-1|.|TRBJ1-5
CSVNKELSPNQPQHF
TGCAGTGTTAATAAAGAACTTTCCCCCAATCAGCCCCAGCATTTT
>TRBD2|TRBV11-2|few|TRBJ2-5
CASSLLASGGQETQYF
TGTGCCAGCAGCTTACTGGCTAGCGGGGGACAAGAGACCCAGTACTTC
>.|TRBV6-2/TRBV6-3|.|TRBJ2-3
CASSYVLMTDTQYF
TGTGCCAGCAGTTACGTCCTAATGACAGATACGCAGTATTTT
>.|TRBV29-1|.|TRBJ2-2
CSVSGLAGELFF
TGCAGCGTGTCAGGGTTGGCCGGGGAGCTGTTTTTT
>TRBD1|TRBV29-1|.|TRBJ2-7
CSGRDRGSGEQYF
TGCAGCGGCCGGGACAGGGGATCGGGCGAGCAGTACTTC
>.|TRBV20-1|few|TRBJ1-5
CSAEGQLNQPQHF
TGCAGTGCGGAAGGACAGTTAAATCAGCCCCAGCATTTT
>TRBD2|TRBV24-1|few|TRBJ2-3
CATSDLERETDTQYF
TGTGCCACCAGTGATTTGGAGCGGGAGACAGATACGCAGTATTTT
>.|TRBV29-1|.|TRBJ1-1
CSAEWEDTEAFF
TGCAGCGCCGAGTGGGAGGACACTGAAGCTTTCTTT
>TRBD1|TRBV5-5|few|TRBJ2-7
CASSLEQGSPYEQYF
TGTGCCAGCAGCTTGGAACAGGGGTCCCCCTACGAGCAGTACTTC
>.|TRBV9|few|TRBJ1-5
CASSVFNMGGRSNQPQHF
TGTGCCAGCAGCGTCTTTAATATGGGGGGTAGGAGTAATCAGCCCCAGCATTTT
>.|TRBV6-5|few|TRBJ2-1
CASSSLLNEQFF
TGTGCCAGCAGTTCCCTTCTCAATGAGCAGTTCTTC
>.|TRBV4-1|.|TRBJ1-5
CASSPAGRGNQPQHF
TGCGCCAGCAGCCCGGCCGGGAGGGGCAATCAGCCCCAGCATTTT
>.|TRBV6-2/TRBV6-3|.|TRBJ2-1
CASSPLHRTYYNEQFF
TGTGCCAGCAGTCCCCTACACAGGACCTACTACAATGAGCAGTTCTTC
>.|TRBV11-2|.|TRBJ1-2
CASSEWGESLYGYTF
TGTGCCAGCAGCGAATGGGGGGAAAGCCTCTATGGCTACACCTTC
>.|TRBV6-5|few|TRBJ1-2
CASSYSGVDGYGYTF
TGTGCCAGCAGTTACTCAGGGGTGGATGGCTATGGCTACACCTTC
>.|TRBV5-4|few|TRBJ2-7
CASSLESWSYEQYF
TGTGCCAGCAGCTTGGAAAGCTGGAGTTACGAGCAGTACTTC
>TRBD2|TRBV7-3|.|TRBJ2-3
CASSPAPGSGGRADTQYF
TGTGCCAGCAGCCCCGCTCCCGGGAGCGGGGGCAGGGCAGATACGCAGTATTTT
>.|TRBV18|.|TRBJ2-5
CASSIYGETQYF
TGTGCCAGCTCGATCTACGGAGAGACCCAGTACTTC
>.|TRBV5-1|.|TRBJ2-7
CASSMDKRYEQYF
TGCGCCAGCAGCATGGATAAGCGCTACGAGCAGTACTTC
>TRBD2|TRBV12-3/TRBV12-4|.|TRBJ2-3
CASSPRGGLAHNTQYF
TGTGCCAGCAGTCCGCGGGGTGGACTAGCGCATAATACGCAGTATTTT
>.|TRBV20-1|.|TRBJ2-7
CSAASPGHYEQYF
TGCAGTGCCGCCTCGCCGGGGCACTACGAGCAGTACTTC
>.|TRBV5-1|few|TRBJ2-2
CASSLAQGNTGELFF
TGCGCCAGCAGCCTGGCGCAGGGAAACACCGGGGAGCTGTTTTTT
>TRBD2|TRBV4-2|.|TRBJ2-3
CASSQEGLAGGMGTQYF
TGTGCCAGCAGCCAGGAGGGACTAGCGGGAGGTATGGGTACGCAGTATTTT
>TRBD1|TRBV12-3/TRBV12-4|.|TRBJ1-2
CASSFRQGKGANYGYTF
TGTGCCAGCAGTTTTCGACAGGGGAAAGGGGCTAACTATGGCTACACCTTC
>.|TRBV5-1|many|TRBJ2-5
CASTEGPVGETQYF
TGCGCCAGCACGGAGGGTCCAGTCGGAGAGACCCAGTACTTC
>.|TRBV6-5|.|TRBJ2-3
CASSYGGTRGTDTQYF
TGTGCCAGCAGTTATGGCGGGACTCGGGGGACAGATACGCAGTATTTT
>.|TRBV11-2|.|TRBJ1-2
CASSPTDGAPVYGYTF
TGTGCCAGCAGCCCGACCGACGGGGCGCCGGTCTATGGCTACACCTTC
>.|TRBV11-1|many|TRBJ2-1
CASSSAGRGGLYEQFF
TGTGCCAGCAGCTCCGCGGGGAGAGGTGGTCTATATGAGCAGTTCTTC
>.|TRBV7-9|few|TRBJ2-2
CASSLRVRTGELFF
TGTGCCAGCAGTCTCAGGGTCAGGACCGGGGAGCTGTTTTTT
>.|TRBV24-1|.|TRBJ1-5
CATSGPGEAQPQHF
TGTGCCACCAGTGGGCCAGGGGAGGCTCAGCCCCAGCATTTT
>TRBD2|TRBV20-1|few|TRBJ2-5
CSAKGRAGREETQYF
TGCAGTGCTAAGGGTCGAGCGGGGCGAGAAGAGACCCAGTACTTC
>.|TRBV20-1|few|TRBJ2-1
CSVQAARSYNEQFF
TGCAGTGTCCAAGCGGCCCGGTCCTACAATGAGCAGTTCTTC
>TRBD2|TRBV6-2/TRBV6-3|.|TRBJ2-7
CASSYPPAGAIRNF
TGTGCCAGCAGTTACCCCCCGGCGGGAGCAATACGGAACTTC
>TRBD1|TRBV20-1|few|TRBJ2-6
CSASPRGPGGANVLTF
TGCAGTGCTAGTCCCAGGGGGCCGGGTGGGGCCAACGTCCTGACTTTC
>.|TRBV7-2|few|TRBJ1-4
CASSLSRVNEKLFF
TGTGCCAGCAGCTTATCAAGGGTTAATGAAAAACTGTTTTTT
>.|TRBV5-1|few|TRBJ2-1
CASRGRGEEQFF
TGCGCCAGCAGGGGTCGGGGAGAAGAGCAGTTCTTC
>.|TRBV27|.|TRBJ2-1
CASSFEESGAYNEQFF
TGTGCCAGCAGTTTCGAGGAGAGCGGTGCGTACAATGAGCAGTTCTTC
>.|TRBV12-3/TRBV12-4|many|TRBJ1-1
CASSPGQPLEAFF
TGTGCCAGCAGCCCCGGACAACCGCTTGAAGCTTTCTTT